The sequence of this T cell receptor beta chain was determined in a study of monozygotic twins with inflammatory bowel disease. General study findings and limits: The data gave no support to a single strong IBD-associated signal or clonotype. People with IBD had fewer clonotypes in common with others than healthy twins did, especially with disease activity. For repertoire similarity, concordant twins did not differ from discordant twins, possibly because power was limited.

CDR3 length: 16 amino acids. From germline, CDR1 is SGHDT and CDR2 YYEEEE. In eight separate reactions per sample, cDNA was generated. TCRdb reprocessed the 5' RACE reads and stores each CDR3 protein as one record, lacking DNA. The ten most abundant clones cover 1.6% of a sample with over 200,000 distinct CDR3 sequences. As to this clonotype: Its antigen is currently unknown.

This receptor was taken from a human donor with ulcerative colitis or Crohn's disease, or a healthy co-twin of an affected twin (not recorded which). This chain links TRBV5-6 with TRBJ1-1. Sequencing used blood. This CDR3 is CASSLDPSGGNTEAFF.